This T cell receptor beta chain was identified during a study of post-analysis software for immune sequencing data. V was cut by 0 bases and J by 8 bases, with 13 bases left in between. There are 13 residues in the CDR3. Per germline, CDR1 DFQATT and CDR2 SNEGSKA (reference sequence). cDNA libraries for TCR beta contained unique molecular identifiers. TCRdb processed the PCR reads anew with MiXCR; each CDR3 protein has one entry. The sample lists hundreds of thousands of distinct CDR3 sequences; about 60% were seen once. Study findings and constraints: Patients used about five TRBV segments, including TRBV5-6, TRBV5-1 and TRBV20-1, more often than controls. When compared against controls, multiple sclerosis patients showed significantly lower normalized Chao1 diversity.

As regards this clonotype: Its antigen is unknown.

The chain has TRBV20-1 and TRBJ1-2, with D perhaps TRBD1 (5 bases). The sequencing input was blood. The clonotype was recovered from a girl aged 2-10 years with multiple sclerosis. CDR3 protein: CSARDRGGRGYTF. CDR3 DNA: TGCAGTGCTAGAGACCGCGGGGGTCGCGGCTACACCTTC.